This record looks at one TCR beta chain sequence and its context. The antigen is not known. CDR3 length: 12 amino acids. Trimming removed 8 bases from V and 6 bases from J, with 10 bases in between. This sample is part of a study of T cell responses to AZD1222 COVID-19 vaccine. Study findings and constraints: Mostly white British, mostly female donors; authors suggested clonal diversity may be underestimated.

Generated by immunoSEQ multiplex PCR, the TCRdb table keeps only in-frame clones and is missing some. The repertoire consists of some 180,000 clones, with around 94% occurring once and the leading ten covering 1% to 1.5%. The sequence was collected from an adult in good health. Sequenced here: peripheral blood, sampled on day 0 of AZD1222 vaccination. This chain connects TRBV12-3 or TRBV12-4 to TRBJ1-4; D remains ambiguous. The CDR3 DNA sequence: TGTGCCAGCCGACGAGAGGATGAAAAACTGTTTTTT. Translating gives CASRREDEKLFF.